This TCR beta chain was obtained from a study of immune evolution from preneoplasia to lung adenocarcinoma. The method was immunoSEQ multiplex PCR; TCRdb's version includes in-frame clones alone and lacks a portion of them. The sample shows approximately 6,800 clones, around 83% of them seen only once. A remark on this clone: Antigen: not known.

The germline CDR1 and CDR2 sequences are LNHNV and YYDKDF (reference sequence). V dropped 0 bases and J dropped 2 bases, with 11 bases sitting between them. CDR3 size: 15 residues. Study-wide points: Normal lung had the highest top T cell clone frequencies.

Sequenced input: FFPE invasive lung adenocarcinoma tissue. This chain links TRBV15 with TRBJ2-7; TRBD2 might be the D (6 bases). This sequence originates from a person between 45 and 75 years old with lung adenocarcinoma. The CDR3 bases are TGTGCCACCAGCAGAGATGGCGGAGGGCCCTACGAGCAGTACTTC. Translating gives CATSRDGGGPYEQYF.